These T cell receptor beta chains were read from a single sample in a study of T cell changes during pregnancy in multiple sclerosis. Repertoires were generated with immunoSEQ multiplex PCR, while TCRdb's copy carries only in-frame clones and drops some. The data hold some 83,000 clones, with about 89% observed a single time. This specimen was PBMCs, taken in the first trimester of pregnancy. These receptors were obtained from a female donor in good health, serving as a control in a pregnancy study. Some clones in this sample may be carry-over from other donors' samples. Both conserved end residues are part of each CDR3.

TRBJ1-2	15	TRBV30	CAWSRPVQGNYGYTF
TRBJ2-1	18	TRBV28	CASSTYHSWPSSYNEQFF
TRBJ1-1	11	TRBV5-6	CASSLGLEAFF
TRBJ1-5	12	TRBV2	CASWAENQPQHF
TRBJ2-1	13	TRBV19	CASSLGSYNEQFF
TRBJ1-4	11	TRBV20-1	CSARKTEKLFF
TRBJ1-5	14	TRBV29-1	CSVDGGGGNQPQHF
TRBJ2-2	17	TRBV11-2	CASRPIRDRGNTGELFF
TRBJ2-7	13	TRBV5-1	CASSKGQTYEQYF
TRBJ2-3	14	TRBV4-1	CASSQVTGIDTQYF
TRBJ2-7	19	TRBV7-9	CASRQTIRTETRSSYEQYF